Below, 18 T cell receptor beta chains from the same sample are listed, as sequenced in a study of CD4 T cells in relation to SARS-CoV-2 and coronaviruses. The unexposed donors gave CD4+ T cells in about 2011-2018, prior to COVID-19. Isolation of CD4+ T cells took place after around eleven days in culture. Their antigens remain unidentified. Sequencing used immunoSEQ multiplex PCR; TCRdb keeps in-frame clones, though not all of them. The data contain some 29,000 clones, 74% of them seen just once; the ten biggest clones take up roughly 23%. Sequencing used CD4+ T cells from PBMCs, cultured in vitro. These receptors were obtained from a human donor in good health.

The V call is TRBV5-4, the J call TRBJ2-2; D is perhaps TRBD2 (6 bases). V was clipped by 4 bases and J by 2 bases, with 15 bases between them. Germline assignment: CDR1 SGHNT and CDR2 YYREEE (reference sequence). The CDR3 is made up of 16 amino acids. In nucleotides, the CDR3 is TGTGCCAGCAGCCCGCAAAATAGCGGTAACACCGGGGAGCTGTTTTTT. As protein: CASSPQNSGNTGELFF.

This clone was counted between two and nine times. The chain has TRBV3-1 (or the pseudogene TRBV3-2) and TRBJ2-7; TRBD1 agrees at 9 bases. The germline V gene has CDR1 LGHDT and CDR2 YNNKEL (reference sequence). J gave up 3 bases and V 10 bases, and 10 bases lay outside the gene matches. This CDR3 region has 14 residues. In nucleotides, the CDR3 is TGTGCCACATCCTTGACAGGGGGAGGCTACGAGCAGTACTTC. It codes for CATSLTGGGYEQYF.

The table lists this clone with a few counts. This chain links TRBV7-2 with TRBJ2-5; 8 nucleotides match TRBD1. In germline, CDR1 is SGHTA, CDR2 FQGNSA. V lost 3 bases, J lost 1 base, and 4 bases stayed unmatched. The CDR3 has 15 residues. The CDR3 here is CASSFDRGFQETQYF. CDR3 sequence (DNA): TGTGCCAGCAGCTTCGACAGGGGTTTCCAAGAGACCCAGTACTTC.

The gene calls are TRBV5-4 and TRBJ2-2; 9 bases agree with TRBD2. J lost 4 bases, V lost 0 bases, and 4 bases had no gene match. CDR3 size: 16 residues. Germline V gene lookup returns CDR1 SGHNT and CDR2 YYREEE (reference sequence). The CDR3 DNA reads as TGTGCCAGCAGCTTGGAGCTAGCGGGGCGCACCGGGGAGCTGTTTTTT. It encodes CASSLELAGRTGELFF.

CDR3 sequence: CAISESAPSIYNEQFF. DNA of the CDR3: TGTGCCATCAGTGAGTCAGCACCGTCAATATACAATGAGCAGTTCTTC. The chain carries TRBV10-3 and TRBJ2-1; D is uncertain. Trimming left V 0 bases short and J 4 bases short, with 13 bases between. CDR1 is ENHRY and CDR2 is SYGVKD in the germline V gene. The CDR3 contains 16 residues.

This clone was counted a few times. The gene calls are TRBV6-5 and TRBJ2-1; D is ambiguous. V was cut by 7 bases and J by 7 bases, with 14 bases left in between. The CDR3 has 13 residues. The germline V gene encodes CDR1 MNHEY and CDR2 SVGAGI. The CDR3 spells CASTLPGRNEQFF. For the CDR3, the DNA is TGTGCCAGCACCTTACCCGGACGAAATGAGCAGTTCTTC.

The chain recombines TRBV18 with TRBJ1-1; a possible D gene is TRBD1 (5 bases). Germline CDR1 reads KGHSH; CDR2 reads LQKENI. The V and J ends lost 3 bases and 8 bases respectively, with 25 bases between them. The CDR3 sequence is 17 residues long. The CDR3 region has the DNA TGTGCCAGCTCACCTTCCGAACACGGGGCTGTACCTAGGGAAGCTTTCTTT. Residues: CASSPSEHGAVPREAFF.

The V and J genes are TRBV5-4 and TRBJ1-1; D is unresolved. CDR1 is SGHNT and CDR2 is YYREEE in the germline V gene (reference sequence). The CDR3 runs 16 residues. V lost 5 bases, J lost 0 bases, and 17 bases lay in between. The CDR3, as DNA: TGTGCCAGCAGAAAAAGGACGGAGGCTATGAACACTGAAGCTTTCTTT. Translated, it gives CASRKRTEAMNTEAFF.

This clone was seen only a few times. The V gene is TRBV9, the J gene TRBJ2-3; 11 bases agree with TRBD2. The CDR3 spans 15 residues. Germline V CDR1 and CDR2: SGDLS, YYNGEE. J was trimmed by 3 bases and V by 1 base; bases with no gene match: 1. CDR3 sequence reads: CASSVTSGSTDTQYF. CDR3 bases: TGTGCCAGCAGCGTAACTAGCGGGAGTACAGATACGCAGTATTTT. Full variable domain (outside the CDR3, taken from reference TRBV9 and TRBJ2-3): DSGVTQTPKHLITATGQRVTLRCSPRSGDLSVYWYQQSLDQGLQFLIQYYNGEERAKGNILERFSAQQFPDLHSELNLSSLELGDSALYFCASSVTSGSTDTQYFGPGTRLTVL.

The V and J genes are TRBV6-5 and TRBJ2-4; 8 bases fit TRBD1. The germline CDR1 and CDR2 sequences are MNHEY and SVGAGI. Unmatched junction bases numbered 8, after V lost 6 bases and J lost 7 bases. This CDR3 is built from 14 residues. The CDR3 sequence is CASSATGGSNIQYF. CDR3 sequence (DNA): TGTGCCAGCAGCGCAACAGGGGGTAGTAACATTCAGTACTTC.

CDR3 loop: CASHRETGRNEQYF. CDR3 nucleotides: TGTGCCAGCCACCGGGAGACAGGGAGGAACGAGCAGTACTTC. V usage is TRBV5-6 and J usage is TRBJ2-7; the D gene is possibly TRBD1 (7 bases). V was cut by 7 bases and J by 5 bases, with 19 bases left in between. Germline values: CDR1 SGHDT, CDR2 YYEEEE. CDR3 length: 14 residues.

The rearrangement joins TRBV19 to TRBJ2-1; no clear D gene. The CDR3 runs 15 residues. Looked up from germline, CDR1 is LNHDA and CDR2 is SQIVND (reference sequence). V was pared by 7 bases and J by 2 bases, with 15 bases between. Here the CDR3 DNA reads TGTGCCAGTAACCCGGGTTTTTTCCCCTACAATGAGCAGTTCTTC. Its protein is CASNPGFFPYNEQFF.

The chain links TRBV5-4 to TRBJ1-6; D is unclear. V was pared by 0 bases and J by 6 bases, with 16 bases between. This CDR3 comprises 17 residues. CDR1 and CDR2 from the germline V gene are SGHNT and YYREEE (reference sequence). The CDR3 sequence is CASSLEGSARGNSPLHF. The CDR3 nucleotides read TGTGCCAGCAGCTTGGAGGGATCGGCGCGGGGTAATTCACCCCTCCACTTT.

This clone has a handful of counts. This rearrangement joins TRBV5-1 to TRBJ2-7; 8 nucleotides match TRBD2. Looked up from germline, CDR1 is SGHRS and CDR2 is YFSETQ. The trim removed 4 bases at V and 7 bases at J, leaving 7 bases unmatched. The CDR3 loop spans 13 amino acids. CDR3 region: CASSPGLVGEQYF. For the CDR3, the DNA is TGCGCCAGCAGCCCGGGACTAGTGGGTGAGCAGTACTTC.

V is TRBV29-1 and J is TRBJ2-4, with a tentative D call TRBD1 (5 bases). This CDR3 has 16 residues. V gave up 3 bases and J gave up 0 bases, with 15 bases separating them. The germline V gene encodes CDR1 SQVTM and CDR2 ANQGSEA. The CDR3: CSVETTAQLAKNIQYF. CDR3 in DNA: TGCAGCGTTGAGACGACAGCCCAATTAGCCAAAAACATTCAGTACTTC.

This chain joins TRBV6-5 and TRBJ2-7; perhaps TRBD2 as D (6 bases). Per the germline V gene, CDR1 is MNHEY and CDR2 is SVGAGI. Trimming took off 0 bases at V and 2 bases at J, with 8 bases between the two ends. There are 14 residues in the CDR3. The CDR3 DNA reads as TGTGCCAGCAGTTACTCGAGGACTACCTACGAGCAGTACTTC. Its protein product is CASSYSRTTYEQYF.

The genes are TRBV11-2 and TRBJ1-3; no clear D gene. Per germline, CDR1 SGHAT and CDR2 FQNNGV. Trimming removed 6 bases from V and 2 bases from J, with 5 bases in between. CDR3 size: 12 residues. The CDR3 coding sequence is TGTGCCAGCAGGGAGGCTGGAAACACCATATATTTT. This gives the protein CASREAGNTIYF.

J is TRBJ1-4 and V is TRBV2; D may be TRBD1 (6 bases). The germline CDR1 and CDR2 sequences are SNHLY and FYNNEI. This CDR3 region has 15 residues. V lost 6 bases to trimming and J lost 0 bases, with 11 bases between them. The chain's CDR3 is CASSRGGSTNEKLFF. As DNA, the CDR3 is TGTGCCAGCAGCAGGGGTGGGTCAACTAATGAAAAACTGTTTTTT.